This entry lists 14 T cell receptor beta chains sequenced from one sample in a study of early T cells in non-severe SARS-CoV-2 infection. Via MiXCR, TCRdb re-called the 5' RACE reads, giving one row per CDR3 protein. The sample lists over 50,000 distinct CDR3 sequences; more than 12% were seen once. This material consisted of whole blood, taken at baseline. These receptors were taken from an adult who was a healthcare worker with PCR-confirmed SARS-CoV-2 infection or an uninfected control (not recorded which).

This clonotype was recorded many times. The V call is TRBV5-1, the J call TRBJ1-1, with 11 bases lining up with TRBD1. This CDR3 is built from 14 residues. V lost 3 bases to trimming and J lost 10 bases; unmatched junction nucleotides: 8. The germline CDR1 and CDR2 sequences are SGHRS and YFSETQ. DNA for the CDR3: TGCGCCAGCAGCTCCGGACAGGGGGCGGTTGGAGCTTTCTTT. Translating gives CASSSGQGAVGAFF. Variable domain in full (rest from reference TRBV5-1 and TRBJ1-1): KAGVTQTPRYLIKTRGQQVTLSCSPISGHRSVSWYQQTPGQGLQFLFEYFSETQRNKGNFPGRFSGRQFSNSRSEMNVSTLELGDSALYLCASSSGQGAVGAFFGQGTRLTVV.

A few counts support this clonotype. CDR3 DNA: TGTGCCAGCAGCCAAGAAGACAGGGGATTTAAACCTTTCTTT. As protein: CASSQEDRGFKPFF. The J gene is TRBJ1-1, the V gene TRBV4-2; 8 positions agree with TRBD1. With V trimmed by 0 bases and J by 12 bases, 9 bases remained unmatched. Germline loops: CDR1 LGHNA, CDR2 YNFKEQ. This CDR3 is 14 amino acids long.

The CDR3 sequence is CASGQGQDSEAFF. The CDR3 DNA reads TGTGCTAGTGGCCAGGGACAGGATTCTGAAGCTTTCTTT. V and J are TRBV12-5 and TRBJ1-1; TRBD1 aligns across 8 bases. The germline CDR1 and CDR2 sequences are LGHNT and FRNRAP. Trimming took 6 bases from V and 6 from J; bases not matched to a gene: 6. The CDR3 has 13 amino acids.

This clonotype turned up a few times. The chain combines TRBV5-1 with TRBJ1-5, with D possibly matching TRBD1 (5 bases). The CDR3 has 13 amino acids. V gave up 5 bases and J gave up 7 bases, with 13 bases separating them. CDR1 is SGHRS, CDR2 YFSETQ, per germline. CDR3: CASRGGEGQPQHF. The CDR3 DNA follows: TGCGCCAGCAGGGGAGGGGAAGGCCAGCCCCAGCATTTT.

In this sample, this clonotype turned up a few times. The rearrangement links TRBV5-1 to TRBJ2-7; perhaps TRBD1 as D (5 bases). Trimming shortened V by 6 bases and J by 0 bases, and 13 bases separated the two germline ends. Germline V gives CDR1 SGHRS, CDR2 YFSETQ. The CDR3 totals 14 residues. CDR3 bases: TGCGCCAGCAACCCCTTCGACAGCTCCTACGAGCAGTACTTC. Amino acid sequence: CASNPFDSSYEQYF.

This clonotype appeared a few times. The chain carries TRBV27 and TRBJ1-2, with D maybe TRBD1 (5 bases). This CDR3 is built from 13 residues. Trimming pared 5 bases from V and 3 bases from J, leaving 10 bases between. Per the germline V gene, CDR1 is MNHEY and CDR2 is SMNVEV (reference sequence). The CDR3 sequence is CASSQAGHYGYTF. The DNA of the CDR3 is TGTGCCAGCAGTCAAGCGGGGCACTATGGCTACACCTTC.

This clonotype was counted ten times or more. The chain couples TRBV6-1 to TRBJ1-2; D gene unclear. V lost 3 bases, J lost 5 bases, and 1 base lay in between. Germline V gene data show CDR1 as MNHNS and CDR2 as SASEGT. CDR3 length: 10 amino acids. In DNA form, the CDR3 reads TGTGCCAGCAGTGATTATGGCTACACCTTC. Encoded protein: CASSDYGYTF.

This clonotype has only a few counts. The chain joins TRBV18 to TRBJ1-3; D is undetermined. Germline CDR1 is KGHSH and CDR2 is LQKENI. Trimming removed 5 bases from V and 0 bases from J, with 14 bases in between. The length of the CDR3 is 16 residues. CDR3 DNA: TGTGCCAGCTCATCAGATTCGTCTTTCTCTGGAAACACCATATATTTT. Residues: CASSSDSSFSGNTIYF.

This clonotype came up a few times. This chain joins TRBV5-1 and TRBJ2-5; possibly TRBD2 for D (6 bases). This CDR3 contains 15 residues. Germline assignment: CDR1 SGHRS and CDR2 YFSETQ. V dropped 4 bases and J dropped 4 bases, with 17 bases sitting between them. The CDR3 is CASSPEGLQGETQYF. CDR3 nucleotides: TGCGCCAGCAGCCCAGAGGGACTCCAAGGAGAGACCCAGTACTTC. The full variable domain, in which reference TRBV5-1 and TRBJ2-5 provide the parts outside the CDR3, is KAGVTQTPRYLIKTRGQQVTLSCSPISGHRSVSWYQQTPGQGLQFLFEYFSETQRNKGNFPGRFSGRQFSNSRSEMNVSTLELGDSALYLCASSPEGLQGETQYFGPGTRLLVL.

This chain joins TRBV10-3 and TRBJ2-3; D is possibly TRBD1 or TRBD2 (7 bases each). Germline CDR1 is ENHRY and CDR2 is SYGVKD. Trimming pared 6 bases from V and 2 bases from J, leaving 15 bases between. CDR3 length: 15 residues. This CDR3 reads CAISQGGTHTDTQYF. DNA of the CDR3: TGTGCCATCAGCCAGGGGGGGACCCACACAGATACGCAGTATTTT.

The chain links TRBV5-1 to TRBJ2-2; TRBD2 aligns across 10 bases. The ends lost 5 bases at V and 1 base at J; junction bases unmatched: 5. Germline assignment: CDR1 SGHRS and CDR2 YFSETQ. The CDR3 has 16 amino acids. The chain's CDR3 is CASRPGLAENTGELFF. CDR3 bases: TGCGCCAGCAGGCCTGGACTAGCGGAGAACACCGGGGAGCTGTTTTTT.

The J gene is TRBJ2-3, the V gene TRBV20-1; TRBD2 matches 13 bases. CDR1 is DFQATT and CDR2 is SNEGSKA in the germline V gene (reference sequence). V gave up 6 bases and J gave up 1 base; unmatched junction bases: 7. This CDR3 is built from 16 residues. This CDR3 is CSATTSGGPGTDTQYF. CDR3 in DNA: TGCAGTGCCACGACTAGCGGGGGGCCGGGCACAGATACGCAGTATTTT.

This chain uses TRBV27 with TRBJ2-3; no clear D gene. The V gene lost 7 bases and the J gene lost 3 bases, with 11 bases spanning the gap. CDR1 and CDR2 from the germline V gene are MNHEY and SMNVEV (reference sequence). This CDR3 is built from 13 residues. The CDR3 nucleotides are TGTGCCAGCACCAAGTCGCCTACAGATACGCAGTATTTT. As protein: CASTKSPTDTQYF.

The V gene is TRBV20-1, the J gene TRBJ1-1; 7 bases are shared with TRBD1. CDR3 length equals 13 residues. Germline V gene lookup returns CDR1 DFQATT and CDR2 SNEGSKA (reference sequence). The V and J ends lost 6 bases and 1 base, in that order; junction bases with no gene match: 5. The CDR3 sequence is CSARTGTNTEAFF. Written as DNA, the CDR3 is TGCAGTGCCAGGACAGGAACGAACACTGAAGCTTTCTTT.